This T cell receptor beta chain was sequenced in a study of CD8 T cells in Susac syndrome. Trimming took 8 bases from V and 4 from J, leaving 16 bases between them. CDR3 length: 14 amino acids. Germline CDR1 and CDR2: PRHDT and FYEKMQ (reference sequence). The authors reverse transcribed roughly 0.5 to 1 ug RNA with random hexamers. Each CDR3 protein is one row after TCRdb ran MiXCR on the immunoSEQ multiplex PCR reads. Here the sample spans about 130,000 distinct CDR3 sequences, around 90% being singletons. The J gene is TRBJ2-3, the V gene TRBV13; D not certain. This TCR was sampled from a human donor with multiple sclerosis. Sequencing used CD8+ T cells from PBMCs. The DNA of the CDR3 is TGTGCCAGCTCGAGATCTATAGAGGCAGATACGCAGTATTTT. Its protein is CASSRSIEADTQYF.